This entry is about one T cell receptor (beta chain). In the study's own analysis: Estimated nucleated cell counts came from reference gene primer amplification. Using immunoSEQ multiplex PCR, the repertoire was profiled, and TCRdb retains in-frame clones only, with some absent. V, J and clone size reflect that table, while D and trimming were determined from the DNA. Here the sample spans about 180,000 clones, more than 85% being singletons. This sample was taken from a study of blood T cell repertoires in COVID-19. Study-wide background: Specimens from acute and convalescent COVID-19 originated in the United States, Italy and Spain. T cells, B-cell-depleted T cells, or PBMCs provided the cDNA or gDNA that served as material.

V gave up 6 bases and J gave up 4 bases, with 16 bases separating them. CDR3 size: 15 residues. Germline loops: CDR1 SGHTA, CDR2 FQGNSA. Sequenced input: peripheral blood. The TCR originated in a woman aged 25-40 years with active or convalescent COVID-19. V is TRBV7-2 and J is TRBJ2-1; D is unclear. The CDR3 region is CASRPTRDLYNEQFF. The CDR3 coding sequence is TGTGCCAGCAGACCCACTCGTGACTTATACAATGAGCAGTTCTTC.